This T cell receptor (beta chain) is drawn from a study of cytomegalovirus exposure and HLA in healthy donors. This clone was seen a handful of times. What it recognizes is unknown. At one end the junction does not follow the germline gene, possibly because of a read error. Whole-study findings and limits: A cluster of highly shared sequence variants was likely a sequencing artifact. Compared with the approximately 700-donor mean, an Asian-associated ancestry cluster reportedly had fewer N-insertions, according to a later analysis. Later on, analysis showed that most CMV-associated TCR beta chains appeared to be HLA-restricted.

The PCR made use of 60 Vbeta and 13 Jbeta primers. The data were produced by immunoSEQ multiplex PCR, yet TCRdb's version contains in-frame clones alone and is incomplete. Of roughly 80,000 clones in the sample, approximately 65% are singletons; the top ten hold 4.4%. Each donor's status was that of a healthy bone marrow donor. What was sequenced was PBMCs. The TCR comes from a male donor in good health and CMV-seropositive.

The CDR3 nucleotides are TGTTCCAGCAGATCCGACAGGGGGTCTAGGGGGACGCAGTATTTT. Protein: CSSRSDRGSRGTQYF. The V gene is TRBV7-9, the J gene TRBJ2-3; TRBD1 matches at 9 bases. CDR3 length equals 15 residues. The germline CDR1 and CDR2 sequences are SEHNR and FQNEAQ (reference sequence).